The subject of this entry is one T cell receptor beta chain. Only in-frame clones appear in the TCRdb table, and some are missing; sequencing was by immunoSEQ multiplex PCR. The profile covers 75,000 to 100,000 clones, with around 90% appearing a single time and 0.25% to 0.35% taken by the ten largest. The entry originates in a study of technical replicates of blood from a few donors. The TCR comes from a human donor in good health. The sample was T cells isolated from PBMCs.

This CDR3 is CAWIHRTEAFF. The CDR3 DNA reads as TGTGCCTGGATACACAGAACTGAAGCTTTCTTT. The V gene is TRBV30, the J gene TRBJ1-1; no clear D. Germline CDR1 reads GTSNPN; CDR2 reads SVGIG (reference sequence). Trimming took 4 bases from V and 5 from J, leaving 8 bases between them. The CDR3 is 11 amino acids.